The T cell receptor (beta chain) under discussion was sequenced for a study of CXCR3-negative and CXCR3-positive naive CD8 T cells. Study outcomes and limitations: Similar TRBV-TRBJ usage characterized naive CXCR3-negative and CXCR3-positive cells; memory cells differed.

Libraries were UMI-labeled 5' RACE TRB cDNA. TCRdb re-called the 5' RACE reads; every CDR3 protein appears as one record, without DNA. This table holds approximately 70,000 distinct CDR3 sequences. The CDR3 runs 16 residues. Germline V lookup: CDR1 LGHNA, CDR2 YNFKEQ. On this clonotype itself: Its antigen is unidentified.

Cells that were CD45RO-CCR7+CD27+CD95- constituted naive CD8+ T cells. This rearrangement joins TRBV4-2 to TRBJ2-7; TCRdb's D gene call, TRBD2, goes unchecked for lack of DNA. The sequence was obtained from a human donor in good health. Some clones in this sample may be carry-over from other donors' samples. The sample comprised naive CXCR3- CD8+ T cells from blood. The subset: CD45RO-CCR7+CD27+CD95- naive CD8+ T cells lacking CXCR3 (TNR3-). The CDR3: CASSPRTSGDSYEQYF.